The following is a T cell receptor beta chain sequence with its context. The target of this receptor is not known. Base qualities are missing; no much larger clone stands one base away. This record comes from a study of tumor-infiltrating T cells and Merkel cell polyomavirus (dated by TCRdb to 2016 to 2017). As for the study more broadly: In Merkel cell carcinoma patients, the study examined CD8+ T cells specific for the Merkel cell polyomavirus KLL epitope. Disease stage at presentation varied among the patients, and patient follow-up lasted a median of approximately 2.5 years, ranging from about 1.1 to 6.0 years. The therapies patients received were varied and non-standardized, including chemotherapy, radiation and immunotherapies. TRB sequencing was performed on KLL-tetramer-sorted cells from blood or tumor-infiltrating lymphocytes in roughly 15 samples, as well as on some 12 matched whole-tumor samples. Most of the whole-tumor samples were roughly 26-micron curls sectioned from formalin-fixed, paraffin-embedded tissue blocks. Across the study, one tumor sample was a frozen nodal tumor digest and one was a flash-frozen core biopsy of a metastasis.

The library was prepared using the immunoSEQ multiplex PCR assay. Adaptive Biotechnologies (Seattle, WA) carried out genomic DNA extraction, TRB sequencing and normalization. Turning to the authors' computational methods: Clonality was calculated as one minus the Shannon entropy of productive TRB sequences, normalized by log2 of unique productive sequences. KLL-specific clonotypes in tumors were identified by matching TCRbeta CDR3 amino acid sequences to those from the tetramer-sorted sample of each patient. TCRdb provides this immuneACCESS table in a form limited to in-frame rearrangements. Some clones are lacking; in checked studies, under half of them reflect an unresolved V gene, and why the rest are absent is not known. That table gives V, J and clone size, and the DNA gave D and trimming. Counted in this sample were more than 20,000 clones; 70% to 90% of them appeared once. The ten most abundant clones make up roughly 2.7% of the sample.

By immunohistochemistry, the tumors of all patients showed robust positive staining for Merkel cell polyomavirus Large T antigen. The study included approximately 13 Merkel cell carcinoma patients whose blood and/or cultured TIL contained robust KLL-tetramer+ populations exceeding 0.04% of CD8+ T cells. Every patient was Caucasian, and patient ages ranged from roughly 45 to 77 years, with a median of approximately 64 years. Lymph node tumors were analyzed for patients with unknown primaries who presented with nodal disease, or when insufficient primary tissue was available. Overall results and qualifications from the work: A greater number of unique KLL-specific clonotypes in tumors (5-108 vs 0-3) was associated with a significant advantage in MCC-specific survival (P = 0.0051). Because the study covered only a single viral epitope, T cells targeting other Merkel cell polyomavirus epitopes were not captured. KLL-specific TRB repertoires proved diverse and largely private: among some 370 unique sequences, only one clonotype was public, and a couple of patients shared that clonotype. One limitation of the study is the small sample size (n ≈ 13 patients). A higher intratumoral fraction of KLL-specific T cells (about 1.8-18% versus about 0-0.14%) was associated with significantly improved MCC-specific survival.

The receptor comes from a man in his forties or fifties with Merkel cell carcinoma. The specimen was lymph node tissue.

CDR3 reads: CASSLVGTNTGELFF. The nucleotide sequence reads as follows: TGCGCCAGCAGCTTGGTCGGGACGAACACCGGGGAGCTGTTTTTT. The V and J genes are TRBV5-1 and TRBJ2-2; matching of 5 bases hints at TRBD2 as the D gene. The junction shows trimming of 0 bases on V and 0 bases on J, plus 6 bases between the germline ends. The CDR3 starts with the cysteine, ends with the phenylalanine, and has 15 residues. CDR3 DNA only is kept here, 45 bases in frame from base 1. Based on the germline V gene, the CDR1 and CDR2 sequences are SGHRS and YFSETQ.